Shown below are 14 T cell receptor beta chains from a single sample sequenced in a study of identical twins. One entry per CDR3 protein, called by TCRdb with MiXCR from the 5' RACE reads. The sample yields around 290,000 distinct CDR3 sequences, around 9.7% seen once. This same sample was also part of a study on yellow fever vaccine responses in identical twins.

Material for sequencing was CD8+ T cells sorted from blood. The receptors were gathered from a woman younger than 30 in good health.

This clonotype showed up just a few times. V usage is TRBV20-1 and J usage is TRBJ2-7, with TRBD1 identical over 7 bases. CDR1 and CDR2 from the germline V gene are DFQATT and SNEGSKA (reference sequence). The CDR3 sequence is 13 residues long. The CDR3 DNA follows: TGCAGCGGGTTGGACAGGAACACCTACGAGCAGTACTTC. Encoded protein: CSGLDRNTYEQYF.

In its sample, this clonotype was seen a few times. This sequence joins TRBV6-1 and TRBJ2-5; 11 nucleotides line up with TRBD2. CDR3 length: 15 amino acids. Looked up from germline, CDR1 is MNHNS and CDR2 is SASEGT. The V and J ends lost 6 bases and 9 bases, in that order; junction bases with no gene match: 12. CDR3 residues: CASSARTSGGPPQYF. The CDR3, as DNA: TGTGCCAGCAGCGCCCGAACTAGCGGGGGCCCCCCCCAGTACTTC.

This clonotype was detected only a few times. CDR3 nucleotide sequence: TGCAGTGCTAGACTTCCCAAGGGGGGTTCACCCCTCCACTTT. Encoded protein: CSARLPKGGSPLHF. The chain couples TRBV20-1 to TRBJ1-6, with TRBD1 as a possible D gene (6 bases). Germline-derived CDR1 and CDR2 are DFQATT and SNEGSKA (reference sequence). The CDR3 extends over 14 amino acids. Trimming took off 2 bases at V and 9 bases at J, with 14 bases between the two ends.

This clonotype was recorded a few times. This rearrangement joins TRBV30 to TRBJ2-7; D may be TRBD1 (6 bases). The V gene's germline CDR1 is GTSNPN and CDR2 SVGIG (reference sequence). CDR3 length equals 14 residues. V lost 4 bases and J lost 5, with 18 bases in between. DNA of the CDR3: TGTGCCTGGAACCAAGACAGGTTCTCTGACGAGCAGTACTTC. It translates to CAWNQDRFSDEQYF.

This clonotype was counted many times. This rearrangement joins TRBV3-1 to TRBJ2-7; no reliable D call. Trimming removed 1 base at V and 2 bases at J, with 12 bases between. CDR3 length: 15 residues. Germline CDR1 and CDR2: LGHDT and YNNKEL (reference sequence). The CDR3 here is CASSQGSGVPYEQYF. The DNA of the CDR3 is TGTGCCAGCAGCCAAGGAAGTGGGGTTCCCTACGAGCAGTACTTC.

This clonotype has at least ten counts. The J gene is TRBJ2-7, the V gene TRBV12-3 or TRBV12-4; possible D gene TRBD2, 5 bases. Trimming took 3 bases from V and 4 from J, leaving 16 bases between them. The CDR3 runs to 15 residues. The CDR3 coding sequence is TGTGCCAGCAGTTTTCGAGAAGAGAGGAGGTACGAGCAGTACTTC. This gives the protein CASSFREERRYEQYF.

The table lists this clonotype with many counts. V and J are TRBV20-1 and TRBJ2-7; D unclear. This CDR3 region has 11 residues. The ends were cut back, 3 bases at V and 4 bases at J, with 7 bases in the middle. Germline lookup yields CDR1 DFQATT and CDR2 SNEGSKA (reference sequence). The CDR3 DNA reads TGCAGTGCTAGGTTCTATTACGAGCAGTACTTC. It specifies CSARFYYEQYF.

This clonotype was detected many times. The CDR3 protein is CASSSLLGPNSPLHF. The CDR3 nucleotides are TGTGCCAGCAGCTCTCTTTTGGGTCCCAATTCACCCCTCCACTTT. This chain joins TRBV12-3 or TRBV12-4 and TRBJ1-6; D is unclear. Trimming removed 6 bases from V and 7 bases from J, with 16 bases in between. This CDR3 has 15 amino acids.

This clonotype was seen a handful of times. This chain uses TRBV6-1 with TRBJ2-2; 8 nucleotides line up with TRBD2. The germline CDR1 and CDR2 sequences are MNHNS and SASEGT. CDR3 size: 15 residues. J lost 6 bases, V lost 7 bases, and 10 bases had no gene match. In nucleotides, the CDR3 is TGTGCCAGCACTGGGACTAGACTCGAATCCGGGGAGCTGTTTTTT. Protein: CASTGTRLESGELFF.

As to this clonotype: Without the conserved terminal phenylalanine or tryptophan, this CDR3 likely stems from a read error. The chain combines TRBV2 with TRBJ2-7, with 10 bases lining up with TRBD2. The CDR3 is made up of 16 amino acids. CDR1 and CDR2 (germline): SNHLY, FYNNEI. Trimming took 3 bases from V and 3 from J; bases not matched to a gene: 8. CDR3 sequence (DNA): TGTGCCAGCAGTGACCCAGCGGGGGGGCCTGTCTACGAGCAGTACCTC. As protein: CASSDPAGGPVYEQYL.

The rearrangement uses TRBV27 and TRBJ2-3; 7 bases are shared with TRBD2. Germline V CDR1 and CDR2: MNHEY, SMNVEV (reference sequence). This CDR3 has 18 amino acids. The trim removed 0 bases at V and 3 bases at J, leaving 12 bases unmatched. The CDR3 sequence is CASSLSWFLAGATDTQYF. The DNA of the CDR3 is TGTGCCAGCAGTTTATCGTGGTTTTTGGCGGGAGCTACAGATACGCAGTATTTT.

This clonotype turned up a few times. This rearrangement joins TRBV14 to TRBJ1-1; no reliable D call. Trimming shortened V by 3 bases and J by 7 bases, and 12 bases separated the two germline ends. The CDR3 consists of 13 residues. CDR1 and CDR2 (germline): SGHDN, FVKESK. This CDR3 reads CASSQATYGEAFF. The CDR3 bases are TGTGCCAGCAGCCAGGCAACCTACGGTGAAGCTTTCTTT.

The chain is built from TRBV30 and TRBJ2-7; D gene uncertain. The V gene lost 2 bases and the J gene lost 6 bases, with 8 bases spanning the gap. Germline loops: CDR1 GTSNPN, CDR2 SVGIG (reference sequence). The CDR3 sequence is 11 residues long. The CDR3: CAWSHPGEQYF. In DNA form, the CDR3 reads TGTGCCTGGAGTCACCCAGGCGAGCAGTACTTC.

This clonotype was seen many times. The chain employs TRBV7-8 and TRBJ2-3; D call uncertain. In germline, CDR1 is SGHVS, CDR2 FQNEAQ. Deletions cut 4 bases from V and 0 bases from J, with 8 bases between. The CDR3 contains 14 residues. The CDR3 DNA follows: TGTGCCAGCAGCTGGACGGCTAGCACAGATACGCAGTATTTT. The encoded protein is CASSWTASTDTQYF.